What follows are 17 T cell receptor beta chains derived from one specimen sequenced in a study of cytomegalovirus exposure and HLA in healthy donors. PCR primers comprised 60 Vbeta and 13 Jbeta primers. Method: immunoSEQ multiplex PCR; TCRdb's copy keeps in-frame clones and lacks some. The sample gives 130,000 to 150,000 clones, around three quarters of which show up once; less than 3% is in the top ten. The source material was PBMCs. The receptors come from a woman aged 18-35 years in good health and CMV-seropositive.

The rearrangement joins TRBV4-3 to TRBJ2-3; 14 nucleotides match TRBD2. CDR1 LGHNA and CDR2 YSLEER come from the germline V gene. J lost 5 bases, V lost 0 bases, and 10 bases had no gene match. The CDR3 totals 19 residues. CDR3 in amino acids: CASSQDLRLAGGPGDTQYF. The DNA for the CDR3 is TGCGCCAGCAGCCAAGATCTGCGACTAGCGGGGGGGCCAGGAGATACGCAGTATTTT.

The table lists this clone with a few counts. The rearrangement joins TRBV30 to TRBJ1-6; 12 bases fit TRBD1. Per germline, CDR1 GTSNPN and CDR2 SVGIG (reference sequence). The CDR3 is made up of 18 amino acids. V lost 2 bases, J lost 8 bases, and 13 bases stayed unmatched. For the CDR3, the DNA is TGTGCCTGGAGTTCGACCGGGACAGGGGGCTCGGGTGATTCACCCCTCCACTTT. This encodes CAWSSTGTGGSGDSPLHF.

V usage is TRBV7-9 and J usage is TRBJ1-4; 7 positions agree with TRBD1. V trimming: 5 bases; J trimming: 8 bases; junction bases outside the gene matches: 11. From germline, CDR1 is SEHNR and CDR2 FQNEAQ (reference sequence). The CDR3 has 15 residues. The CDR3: CASSPAGRGEEKLFF. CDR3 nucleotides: TGTGCCAGCAGCCCGGCCGGCAGGGGGGAAGAAAAACTGTTTTTT.

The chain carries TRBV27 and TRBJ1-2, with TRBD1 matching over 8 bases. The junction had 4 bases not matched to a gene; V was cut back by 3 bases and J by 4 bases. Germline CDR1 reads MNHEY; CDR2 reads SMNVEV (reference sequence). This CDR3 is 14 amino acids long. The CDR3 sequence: CASSFRGQGYGYTF. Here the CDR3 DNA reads TGTGCCAGCAGTTTCAGGGGGCAGGGCTATGGCTACACCTTC.

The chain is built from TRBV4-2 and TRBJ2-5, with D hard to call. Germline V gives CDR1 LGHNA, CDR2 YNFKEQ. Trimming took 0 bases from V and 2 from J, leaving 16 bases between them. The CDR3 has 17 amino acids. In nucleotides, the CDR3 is TGTGCCAGCAGCCAAGATTTGACGGCAGACACGCAAGAGACCCAGTACTTC. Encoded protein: CASSQDLTADTQETQYF.

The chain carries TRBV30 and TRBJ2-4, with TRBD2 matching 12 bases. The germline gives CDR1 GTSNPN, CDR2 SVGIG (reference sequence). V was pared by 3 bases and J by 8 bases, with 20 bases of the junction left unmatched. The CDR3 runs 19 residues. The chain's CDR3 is CAWSRRVGLAGGPRDIQYF. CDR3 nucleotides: TGTGCCTGGAGCCGGCGGGTCGGCCTAGCGGGGGGGCCTCGGGACATTCAGTACTTC.

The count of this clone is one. The CDR3: CSVGGVNQPQHF. CDR3 DNA: TGCAGCGTTGGGGGGGTAAATCAGCCCCAGCATTTT. This chain links TRBV29-1 with TRBJ1-5; TRBD1 is a possible D gene (5 bases). Trimming removed 4 bases from V and 4 bases from J, with 8 bases in between. Germline loops: CDR1 SQVTM, CDR2 ANQGSEA. CDR3 length equals 12 residues. Supplemented by reference TRBV29-1 and TRBJ1-5, the full variable domain reads SAVISQKPSRDICQRGTSLTIQCQVDSQVTMMFWYRQQPGQSLTLIATANQGSEATYESGFVIDKFPISRPNLTFSTLTVSNMSPEDSSIYLCSVGGVNQPQHFGDGTRLSIL.

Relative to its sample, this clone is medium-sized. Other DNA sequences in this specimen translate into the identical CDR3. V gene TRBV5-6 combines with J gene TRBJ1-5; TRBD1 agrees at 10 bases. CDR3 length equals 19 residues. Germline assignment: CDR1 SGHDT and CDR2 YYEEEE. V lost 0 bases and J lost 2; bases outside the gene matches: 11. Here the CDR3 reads CASSLGAGQGGEGNQPQHF. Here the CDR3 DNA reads TGTGCCAGCAGCTTGGGAGCAGGACAGGGGGGCGAGGGCAATCAGCCCCAGCATTTT.

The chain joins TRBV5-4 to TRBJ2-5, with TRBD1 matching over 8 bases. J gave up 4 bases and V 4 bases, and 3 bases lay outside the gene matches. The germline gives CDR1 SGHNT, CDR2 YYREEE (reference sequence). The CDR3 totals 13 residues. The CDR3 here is CASSLDRGETQYF. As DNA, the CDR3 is TGTGCCAGCAGCCTCGACAGGGGAGAGACCCAGTACTTC.

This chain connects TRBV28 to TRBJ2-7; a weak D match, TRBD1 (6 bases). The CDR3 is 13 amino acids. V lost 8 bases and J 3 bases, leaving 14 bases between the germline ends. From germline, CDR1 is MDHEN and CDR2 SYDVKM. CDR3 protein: CASREGGLYEQYF. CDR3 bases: TGTGCCAGCCGCGAAGGGGGTCTCTACGAGCAGTACTTC.

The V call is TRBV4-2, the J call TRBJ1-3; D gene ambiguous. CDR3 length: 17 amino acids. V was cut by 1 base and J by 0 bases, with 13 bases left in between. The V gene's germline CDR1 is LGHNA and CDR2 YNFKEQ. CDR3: CASSQGPSRISGNTIYF. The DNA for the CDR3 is TGTGCCAGCAGCCAAGGACCCTCGCGGATCTCTGGAAACACCATATATTTT.

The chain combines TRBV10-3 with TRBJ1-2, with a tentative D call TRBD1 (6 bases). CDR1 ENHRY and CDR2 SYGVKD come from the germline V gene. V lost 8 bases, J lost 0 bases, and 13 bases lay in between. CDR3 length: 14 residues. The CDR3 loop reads CAIRGANTNYGYTF. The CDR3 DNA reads TGTGCCATCCGGGGGGCAAACACTAACTATGGCTACACCTTC.

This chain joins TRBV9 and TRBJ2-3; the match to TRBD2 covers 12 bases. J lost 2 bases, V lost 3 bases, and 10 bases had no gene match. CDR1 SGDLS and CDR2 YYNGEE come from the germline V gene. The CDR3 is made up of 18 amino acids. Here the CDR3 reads CASSARLAGGRATDTQYF. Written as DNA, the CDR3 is TGTGCCAGCAGCGCACGGCTAGCGGGGGGGCGGGCCACAGATACGCAGTATTTT. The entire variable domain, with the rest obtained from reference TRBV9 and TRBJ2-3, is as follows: DSGVTQTPKHLITATGQRVTLRCSPRSGDLSVYWYQQSLDQGLQFLIQYYNGEERAKGNILERFSAQQFPDLHSELNLSSLELGDSALYFCASSARLAGGRATDTQYFGPGTRLTVL.

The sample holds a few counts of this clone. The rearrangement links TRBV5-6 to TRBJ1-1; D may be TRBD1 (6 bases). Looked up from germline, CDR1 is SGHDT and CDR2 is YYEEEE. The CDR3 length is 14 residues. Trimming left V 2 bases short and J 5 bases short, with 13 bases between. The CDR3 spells CASSLMGGRTEAFF. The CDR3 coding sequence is TGTGCCAGCAGCTTAATGGGGGGGCGTACTGAAGCTTTCTTT.

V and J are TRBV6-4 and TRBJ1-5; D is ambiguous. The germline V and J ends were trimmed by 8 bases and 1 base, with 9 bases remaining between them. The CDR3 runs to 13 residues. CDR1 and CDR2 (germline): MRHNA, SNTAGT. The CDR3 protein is CASSMESNQPQHF. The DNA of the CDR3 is TGTGCCAGCTCGATGGAGAGCAATCAGCCCCAGCATTTT.

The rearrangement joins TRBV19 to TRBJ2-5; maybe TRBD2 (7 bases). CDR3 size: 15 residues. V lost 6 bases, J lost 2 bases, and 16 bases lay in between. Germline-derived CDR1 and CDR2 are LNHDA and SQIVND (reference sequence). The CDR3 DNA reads TGTGCCAGTAGACCTGGGGGGGCTGCTCAAGAGACCCAGTACTTC. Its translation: CASRPGGAAQETQYF.

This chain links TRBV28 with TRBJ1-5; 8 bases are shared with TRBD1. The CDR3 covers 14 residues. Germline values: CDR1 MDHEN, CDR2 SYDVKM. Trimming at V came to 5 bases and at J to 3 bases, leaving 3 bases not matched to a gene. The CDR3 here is CASSMGQANQPQHF. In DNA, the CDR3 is TGTGCCAGCAGTATGGGACAGGCCAATCAGCCCCAGCATTTT.